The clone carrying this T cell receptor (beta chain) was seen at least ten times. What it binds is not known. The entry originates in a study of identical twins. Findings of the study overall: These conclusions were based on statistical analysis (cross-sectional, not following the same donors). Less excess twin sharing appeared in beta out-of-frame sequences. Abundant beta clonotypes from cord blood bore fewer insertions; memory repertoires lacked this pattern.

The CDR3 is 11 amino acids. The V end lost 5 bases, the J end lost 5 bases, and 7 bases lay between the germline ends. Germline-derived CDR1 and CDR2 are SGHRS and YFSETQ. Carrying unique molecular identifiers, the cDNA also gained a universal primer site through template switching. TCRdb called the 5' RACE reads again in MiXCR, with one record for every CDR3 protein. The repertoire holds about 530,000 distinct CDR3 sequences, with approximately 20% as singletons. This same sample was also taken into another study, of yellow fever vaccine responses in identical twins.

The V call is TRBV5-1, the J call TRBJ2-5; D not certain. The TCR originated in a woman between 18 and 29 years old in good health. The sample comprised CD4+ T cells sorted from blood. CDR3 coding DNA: TGCGCCAGCAGTCAGAAGGAGACCCAGTACTTC. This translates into CASSQKETQYF. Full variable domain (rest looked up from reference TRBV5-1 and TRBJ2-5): KAGVTQTPRYLIKTRGQQVTLSCSPISGHRSVSWYQQTPGQGLQFLFEYFSETQRNKGNFPGRFSGRQFSNSRSEMNVSTLELGDSALYLCASSQKETQYFGPGTRLLVL.